This entry concerns a single T cell receptor beta chain. The method was immunoSEQ multiplex PCR; TCRdb's version includes in-frame clones alone and lacks a portion of them. The table lists 80,000 to 100,000 clones, 90% of them singletons. These data come from a study of T cell changes during pregnancy in multiple sclerosis. CDR1 is MNHNS and CDR2 is SASEGT in the germline V gene. V lost 2 bases and J lost 0, with 9 bases in between. The CDR3 runs to 15 residues. This receptor was obtained from a female donor in good health, enrolled as a control in a pregnancy study. Sample: peripheral blood, taken in the second trimester of pregnancy. V usage is TRBV6-1 and J usage is TRBJ2-3; TRBD1 is a possible D gene (5 bases). The chain's CDR3 is CASSEQGSSTDTQYF. CDR3 sequence (DNA): TGTGCCAGCAGTGAACAGGGTTCTAGCACAGATACGCAGTATTTT.